This T cell receptor beta chain was obtained from a study of cytomegalovirus exposure and HLA in healthy donors. Here immunoSEQ multiplex PCR was the method, and the copy in TCRdb shows in-frame clones only, minus some. The table lists roughly 270,000 clones, around 89% of them singletons. To note about this clone: Antigen specificity is unknown.

The approximately 120-subject validation cohort, separate from the approximately 670-subject first cohort, included the donors. The V end was cut by 7 bases, the J end by 3 bases, with 15 bases between. Germline assignment: CDR1 MNHEY and CDR2 SVGAGI. This CDR3 region has 14 residues. Study-level findings and limits: According to a subsequent analysis, TCR clusters from the first cohort were inclined to appear together in the 120 or so validation repertoires. Cytomegalovirus status was reportedly diagnosed by the classifier with high specificity and sensitivity. Rarity held for most TCR sequences, but there were some public TCRs that occurred in many donors.

The sequencing sample was made of PBMCs. The chain uses TRBV6-5 and TRBJ1-2, with D possibly TRBD1 on 6 matching bases. The receptor's source is a woman aged 18-29 years in good health and CMV-seronegative. This CDR3 reads CASKIQGGDYGYTF. The CDR3 nucleotides read TGTGCCAGCAAGATACAGGGAGGGGACTATGGCTACACCTTC.